This is a list of T cell receptor beta chains from one sample in a study of response to subunit inactivated influenza vaccine. Via MiXCR, TCRdb re-called the RT-PCR reads, giving one row per CDR3 protein. The sample includes fewer than 750,000 distinct CDR3 sequences, roughly 15% of them seen just once. The sample was PBMCs from blood, taken approximately 13 days after vaccination. Receptor source: a middle-aged man who received an inactivated influenza vaccine. The CDR3 runs from the conserved cysteine through the conserved F or W. A D gene is named only where the DNA matches it firmly. Clone sizes are given selectively: once, few, many, or a class where the clone is expanded.

abundance	d_gene	len	j_gene	v_gene	CDR3nt	CDR3aa
few	.	13	TRBJ1-5	TRBV2	TGTGCCAGCCGGGACGGTCACAATCAGCCCCAGCATTTT	CASRDGHNQPQHF
.	TRBD2	16	TRBJ2-7	TRBV7-2	TGTGCCAGCAGCTTATCTAGCGGGAGATTGTTACACGAGCAGTACTTC	CASSLSSGRLLHEQYF
few	.	14	TRBJ1-6	TRBV15	TGTGCCACCAGCAGCCGTGGCTGGGATTCACCCCTCCACTTT	CATSSRGWDSPLHF
.	.	14	TRBJ1-1	TRBV3-1	TGTGCCAGCAGCCTCGTCCAGGGAGGCACTGAAGCTTTCTTT	CASSLVQGGTEAFF
few	TRBD1	14	TRBJ2-7	TRBV7-6	TGTGCCAGCAGCTCCCGGGACAGGGGTTACGAGCAGTACTTC	CASSSRDRGYEQYF
.	.	14	TRBJ2-7	TRBV4-1	TGCGCCAGCAGCCAAGATTGGGGTACCTACGAGCAGTACTTC	CASSQDWGTYEQYF
.	.	14	TRBJ1-2	TRBV27	TGTGCCAGCAGTCCCCAATGGGACGTCTATGGCTACACCTTC	CASSPQWDVYGYTF
few	TRBD2	15	TRBJ2-1	TRBV4-1	TGCGCCAGCAGCCCGGGACTAGCGGGAGGTCCTAAGCGGTTCTTC	CASSPGLAGGPKRFF
few	.	16	TRBJ1-5	TRBV6-2/TRBV6-3	TGTGCCAGCAGTTCCTACCTCGAACAGGGACATCAGCCCCAGCATTTT	CASSSYLEQGHQPQHF
.	.	13	TRBJ2-6	TRBV5-1	TGCGCCAGCCACGAGCCTGGGGCCAACGTCCTGACTTTC	CASHEPGANVLTF
few	.	14	TRBJ2-1	TRBV6-1	TGTGCCAGCAGTACCCGGACTACCGGGAGTGAGCAGTTCTTC	CASSTRTTGSEQFF
few	.	12	TRBJ2-7	TRBV2	TGTGCCAGCGGCGAGTTCTCCTACGAGCAGTACTTC	CASGEFSYEQYF
few	.	15	TRBJ1-2	TRBV28	TGTGCCAGCAGTTTCCAGGACCTACGTCACTATGGCTACACCTTC	CASSFQDLRHYGYTF
.	TRBD1	15	TRBJ2-7	TRBV20-1	TGCAGTGCTAGTTTGCCGGGACAGGGGAACCACGAGCAGTACTTC	CSASLPGQGNHEQYF
.	.	15	TRBJ2-5	TRBV10-3	TGTGCCACCTCTCGGAGGGTCGGGAGTGGAGAGACCCAGTACTTC	CATSRRVGSGETQYF
many	.	13	TRBJ2-5	TRBV24-1	TGTGCCACCAGTGATTTGTCAGAAGAGACCCAGTACTTC	CATSDLSEETQYF
few	TRBD1	13	TRBJ2-3	TRBV2	TGTGCCAGCAGCTCACAGGGGGCTAGAACGCAGTATTTT	CASSSQGARTQYF
.	TRBD2	14	TRBJ2-3	TRBV30	TGTGCCTTTCGACTAGCGAGAAGCACAGATACGCAGTATTTT	CAFRLARSTDTQYF
few	.	15	TRBJ2-1	TRBV20-1	TGCAGTGCTAGGGTCCCCCCCCCTGAACCTGAGGAGCAGTTCTTC	CSARVPPPEPEEQFF
few	.	11	TRBJ2-7	TRBV29-1	TGCAGCGTTGGGTTTTCCGACGAGCAGTACTTC	CSVGFSDEQYF
many	.	14	TRBJ1-5	TRBV28	TGTGCCAGCAGTTTATCATGGAGCGGTCAGCCCCAGCATTTT	CASSLSWSGQPQHF
.	TRBD1	14	TRBJ2-1	TRBV18	TGTGCCAGCTCACCGAAGACAGGGACCAATGAGCAGTTCTTC	CASSPKTGTNEQFF
.	.	15	TRBJ2-1	TRBV5-1	TGCGCCAGCAGGACTTCCGCTAACACCTACAATGAGCAGTTCTTC	CASRTSANTYNEQFF
few	.	15	TRBJ2-7	TRBV24-1	TGTGCCACCAGTGAGCCAGTGGGGGGACACGACGAGCAGTACTTC	CATSEPVGGHDEQYF
.	.	16	TRBJ2-6	TRBV9	TGTGCCAGCAGCTACAATACAGTCTCTGGGGCCAACGTCCTGACTTTC	CASSYNTVSGANVLTF
.	.	16	TRBJ1-2	TRBV15	TGTGCCACCAGCACTTATTTAAAGGACAGAACCTATGGCTACACCTTC	CATSTYLKDRTYGYTF
.	.	15	TRBJ1-4	TRBV6-5	TGTGCCAGCAGTTACTACAGGGCAACTAATGAAAAACTGTTTTTT	CASSYYRATNEKLFF
.	.	16	TRBJ1-1	TRBV3-1	TGTGCCAGCAGCCAAGCTCGCGGGGTGAGGAACACTGAAGCTTTCTTT	CASSQARGVRNTEAFF
few	.	15	TRBJ1-3	TRBV4-1	TGCGCCAGCAGCACTCGCTTAGTCTCTGGAAACACCATATATTTT	CASSTRLVSGNTIYF
few	.	16	TRBJ1-5	TRBV7-8	TGTGCCAGCAGCCCCTACAGGGCGAGTTCAGATCAGCCCCAGCATTTT	CASSPYRASSDQPQHF
.	.	15	TRBJ1-1	TRBV29-1	TGCAGCGTTGAGGCCCATCCGACAGCAAACACTGAAGCTTTCTTT	CSVEAHPTANTEAFF
few	TRBD1	16	TRBJ2-1	TRBV6-5	TGTGCCAGCAGTTACTTCGGGACAGGGGGGCTCAATGAGCAGTTCTTC	CASSYFGTGGLNEQFF
few	.	16	TRBJ1-6	TRBV10-2	TGCGCCAGCACCCTATCAGTACTCTCCTATAATTCACCCCTCCACTTT	CASTLSVLSYNSPLHF
.	TRBD2	15	TRBJ2-7	TRBV6-2/TRBV6-3	TGTGCCAGCAGGATGCCGGGACTAGCGAACACCGAGCAGTACTTC	CASRMPGLANTEQYF
few	TRBD2	13	TRBJ2-5	TRBV6-2/TRBV6-3	TGTGCCAGCAGCTCCGGGAGGCCGGAGACCCAGTACTTC	CASSSGRPETQYF
many	.	10	TRBJ2-3	TRBV12-3/TRBV12-4	TGTGCCAGCAGATCAGATACGCAGTATTTT	CASRSDTQYF
many	TRBD1	12	TRBJ1-4	TRBV12-3/TRBV12-4	TGTGCCAGCCAGGGGGTTGGGGAAAAACTGTTTTTT	CASQGVGEKLFF
few	.	14	TRBJ2-7	TRBV20-1	TGCAGTGCTAGACACCGGACCAATTACTACGAGCAGTACTTC	CSARHRTNYYEQYF
.	.	17	TRBJ2-7	TRBV2	TGTGCCAGCAGGAGGGGGTTGAACTCGCGGGCCGCAAAGGACGAGTACTTC	CASRRGLNSRAAKDEYF
few	TRBD1	15	TRBJ1-2	TRBV5-1	TGCGCCAGCAGCTTGGATACCGGGACAGGGTCGGGCTACACCTTC	CASSLDTGTGSGYTF
.	.	16	TRBJ2-7	TRBV6-5	TGTGCCAGCAGTTACTCACTCTGGGAGAGCTACTACGAGCAGTACTTC	CASSYSLWESYYEQYF
.	TRBD1	14	TRBJ2-1	TRBV20-1	TGCAGTGCTACGGACAGGGGGCGCAACAATGAGCAGTTCTTC	CSATDRGRNNEQFF
many	.	13	TRBJ1-5	TRBV20-1	TGCAGTGCTAGTGGGGGGCGGGGGCAGCCCCAGCATTTT	CSASGGRGQPQHF